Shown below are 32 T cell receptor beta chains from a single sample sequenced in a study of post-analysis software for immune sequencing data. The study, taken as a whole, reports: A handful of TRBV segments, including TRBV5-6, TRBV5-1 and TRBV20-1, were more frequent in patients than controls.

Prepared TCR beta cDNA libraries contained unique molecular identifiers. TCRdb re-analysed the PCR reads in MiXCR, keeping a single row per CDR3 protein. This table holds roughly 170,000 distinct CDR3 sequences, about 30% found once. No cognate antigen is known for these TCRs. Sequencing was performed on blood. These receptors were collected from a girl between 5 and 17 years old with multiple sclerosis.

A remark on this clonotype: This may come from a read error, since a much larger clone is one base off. The CDR3 region is CSVSRDREYVQYF. CDR3 DNA sequence: TGCAGCGTCAGCCGGGACAGGGAGTACGTGCAGTACTTC. The chain combines TRBV29-1 with TRBJ2-4; 9 bases agree with TRBD1. V lost 6 bases and J lost 13; bases outside the gene matches: 13. The CDR3 has 13 residues. CDR1 is SQVTM and CDR2 is ANQGSEA in the germline V gene.

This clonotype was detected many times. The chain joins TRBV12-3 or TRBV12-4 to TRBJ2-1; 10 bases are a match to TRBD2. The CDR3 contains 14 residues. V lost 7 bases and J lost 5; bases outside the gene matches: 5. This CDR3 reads CASTGLAINNEQFF. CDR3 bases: TGTGCCAGCACGGGACTAGCGATCAACAATGAGCAGTTCTTC.

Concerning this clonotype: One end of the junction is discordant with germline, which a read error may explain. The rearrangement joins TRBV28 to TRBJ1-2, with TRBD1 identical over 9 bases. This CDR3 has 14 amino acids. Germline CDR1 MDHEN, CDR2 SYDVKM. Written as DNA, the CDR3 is TGTGCCAGCAGTTTCCGGGACAGGGCCTATGGCTGCACCTTC. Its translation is CASSFRDRAYGCTF.

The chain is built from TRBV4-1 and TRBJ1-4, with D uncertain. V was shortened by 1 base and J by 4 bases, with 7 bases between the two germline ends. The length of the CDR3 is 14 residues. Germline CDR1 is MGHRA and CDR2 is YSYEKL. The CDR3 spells CASSQARFNEKLFF. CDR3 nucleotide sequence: TGCGCCAGCAGCCAAGCCCGGTTTAATGAAAAACTGTTTTTT.

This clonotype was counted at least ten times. In DNA form, the CDR3 reads TGCAGTGCCCCGCGGACTAGCGGATTAACCTACGAGCAGTACTTC. It codes for CSAPRTSGLTYEQYF. The rearrangement joins TRBV20-1 to TRBJ2-7; 10 positions agree with TRBD2. The CDR3 runs 15 residues. Germline CDR1 and CDR2: DFQATT and SNEGSKA (reference sequence). V lost 6 bases, J lost 2 bases, and 10 bases stayed unmatched.

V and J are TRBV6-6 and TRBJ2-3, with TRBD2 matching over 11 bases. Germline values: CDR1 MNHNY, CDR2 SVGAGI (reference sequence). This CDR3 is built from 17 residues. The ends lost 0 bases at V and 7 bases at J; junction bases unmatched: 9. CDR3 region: CASSYSTGLAGENTQYF. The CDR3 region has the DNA TGTGCCAGCAGTTACTCGACCGGACTAGCGGGTGAAAATACGCAGTATTTT.

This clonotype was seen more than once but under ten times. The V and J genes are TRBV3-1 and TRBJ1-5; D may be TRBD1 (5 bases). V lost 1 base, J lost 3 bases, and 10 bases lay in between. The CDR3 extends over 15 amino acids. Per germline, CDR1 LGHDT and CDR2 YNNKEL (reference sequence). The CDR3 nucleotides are TGTGCCAGCAGCCAAGGAGACAGTGCCAATCAGCCCCAGCATTTT. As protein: CASSQGDSANQPQHF.

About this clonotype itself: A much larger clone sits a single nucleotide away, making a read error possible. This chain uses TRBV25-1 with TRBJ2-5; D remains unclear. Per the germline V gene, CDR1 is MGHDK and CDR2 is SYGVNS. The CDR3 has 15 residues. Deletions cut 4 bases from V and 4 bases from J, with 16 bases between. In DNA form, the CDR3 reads TGTGCCAGCAGTGTGGGTGAGATGGTTAGAGAGACCCAGTACTTC. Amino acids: CASSVGEMVRETQYF.

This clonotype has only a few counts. CDR3 sequence: CASSLGGSGNTEAFF. CDR3 coding DNA: TGTGCCAGCAGCTTAGGTGGCAGCGGGAACACTGAAGCTTTCTTT. The chain recombines TRBV7-8 with TRBJ1-1; no definite D call. The CDR3 is made up of 15 amino acids. Trimming removed 1 base from V and 1 base from J, with 10 bases in between. Germline V lookup: CDR1 SGHVS, CDR2 FQNEAQ. Supplemented by reference TRBV7-8 and TRBJ1-1, the full variable domain reads GAGVSQSPRYKVAKRGQDVALRCDPISGHVSLFWYQQALGQGPEFLTYFQNEAQLDKSGLPSDRFFAERPEGSVSTLKIQRTQQEDSAVYLCASSLGGSGNTEAFFGQGTRLTVV.

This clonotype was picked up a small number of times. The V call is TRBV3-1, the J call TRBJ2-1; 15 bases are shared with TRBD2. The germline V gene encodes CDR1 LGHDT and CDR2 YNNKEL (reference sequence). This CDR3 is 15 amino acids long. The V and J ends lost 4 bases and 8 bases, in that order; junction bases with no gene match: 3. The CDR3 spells CASSPRTSGRDEQFF. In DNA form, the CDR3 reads TGTGCCAGCAGCCCCCGGACTAGCGGGAGGGATGAGCAGTTCTTC.

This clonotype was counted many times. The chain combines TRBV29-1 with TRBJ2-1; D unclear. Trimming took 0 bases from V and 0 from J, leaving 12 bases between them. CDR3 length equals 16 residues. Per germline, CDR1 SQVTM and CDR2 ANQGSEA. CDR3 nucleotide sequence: TGCAGCGTTGAAGACTCTACCGCGAGCTCCTACAATGAGCAGTTCTTC. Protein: CSVEDSTASSYNEQFF.

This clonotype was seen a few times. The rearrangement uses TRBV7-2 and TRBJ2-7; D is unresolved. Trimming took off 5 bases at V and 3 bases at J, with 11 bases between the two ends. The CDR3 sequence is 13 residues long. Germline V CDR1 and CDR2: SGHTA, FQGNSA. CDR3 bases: TGTGCCAGCAGCCCCGAAAGTAACTACGAGCAGTACTTC. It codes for CASSPESNYEQYF.

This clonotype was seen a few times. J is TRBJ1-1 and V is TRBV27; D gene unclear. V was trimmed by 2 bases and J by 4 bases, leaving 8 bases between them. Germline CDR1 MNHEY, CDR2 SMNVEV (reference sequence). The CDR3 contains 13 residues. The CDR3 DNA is TGTGCCAGCAGTTTAAACTGGGGCACTGAAGCTTTCTTT. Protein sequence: CASSLNWGTEAFF.

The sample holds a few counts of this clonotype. The CDR3 bases are TGTGCCAGTAGTATTGGGGCCCACGAGCAGTACTTC. Protein product: CASSIGAHEQYF. The chain uses TRBV19 and TRBJ2-7; D might be TRBD1 (5 bases). CDR1 is LNHDA and CDR2 is SQIVND in the germline V gene (reference sequence). Trimming took 3 bases from V and 5 from J, leaving 8 bases between them. The CDR3 has 12 amino acids.

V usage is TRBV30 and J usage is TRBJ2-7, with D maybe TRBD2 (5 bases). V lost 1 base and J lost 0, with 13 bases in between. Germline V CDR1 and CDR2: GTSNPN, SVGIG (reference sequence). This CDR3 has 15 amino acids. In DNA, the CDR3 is TGTGCCTGGAGTGGTCGGACTTTCCCCTCCTACGAGCAGTACTTC. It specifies CAWSGRTFPSYEQYF.

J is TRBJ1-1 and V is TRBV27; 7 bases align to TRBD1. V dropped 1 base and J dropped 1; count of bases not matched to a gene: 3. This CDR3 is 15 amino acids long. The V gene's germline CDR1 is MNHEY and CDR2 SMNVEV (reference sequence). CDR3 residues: CASSLWGQPNTEAFF. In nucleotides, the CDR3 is TGTGCCAGCAGTTTATGGGGACAGCCGAACACTGAAGCTTTCTTT.

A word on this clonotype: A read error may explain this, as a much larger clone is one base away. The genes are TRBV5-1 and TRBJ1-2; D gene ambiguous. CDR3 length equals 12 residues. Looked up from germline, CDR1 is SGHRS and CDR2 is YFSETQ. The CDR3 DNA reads TGCACCAGCGGAGAAGGCGACTATGGCTACACCTTC. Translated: CTSGEGDYGYTF.

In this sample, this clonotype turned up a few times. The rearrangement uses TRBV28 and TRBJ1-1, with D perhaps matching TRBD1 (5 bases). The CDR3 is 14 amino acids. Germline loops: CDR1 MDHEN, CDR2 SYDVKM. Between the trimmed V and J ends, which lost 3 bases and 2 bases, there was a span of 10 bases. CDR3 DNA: TGTGCCAGCAGTTTGTACAGGAGAAACACTGAAGCTTTCTTT. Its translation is CASSLYRRNTEAFF.

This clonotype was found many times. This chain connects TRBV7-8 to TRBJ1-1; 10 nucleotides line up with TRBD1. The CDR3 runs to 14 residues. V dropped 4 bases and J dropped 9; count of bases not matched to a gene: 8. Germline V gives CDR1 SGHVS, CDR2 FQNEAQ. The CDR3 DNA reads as TGTGCCAGCAGCTCCCGGGACAGGGGATTCAAAGCTTTCTTT. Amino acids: CASSSRDRGFKAFF.

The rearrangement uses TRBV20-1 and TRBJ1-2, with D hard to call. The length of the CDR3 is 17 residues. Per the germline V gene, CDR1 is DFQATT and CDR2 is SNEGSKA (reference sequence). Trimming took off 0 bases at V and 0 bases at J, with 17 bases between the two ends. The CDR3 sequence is CSARDVRTVWTNYGYTF. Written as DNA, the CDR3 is TGCAGTGCTAGAGACGTCCGTACAGTTTGGACTAACTATGGCTACACCTTC.

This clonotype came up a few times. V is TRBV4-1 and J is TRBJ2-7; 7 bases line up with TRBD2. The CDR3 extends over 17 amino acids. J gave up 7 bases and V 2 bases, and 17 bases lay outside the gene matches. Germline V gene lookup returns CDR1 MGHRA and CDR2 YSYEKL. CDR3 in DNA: TGCGCCAGCAGCCAATCAGGCGGGGGAGGGTTCGGCAATGAGCAGTACTTC. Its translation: CASSQSGGGGFGNEQYF.

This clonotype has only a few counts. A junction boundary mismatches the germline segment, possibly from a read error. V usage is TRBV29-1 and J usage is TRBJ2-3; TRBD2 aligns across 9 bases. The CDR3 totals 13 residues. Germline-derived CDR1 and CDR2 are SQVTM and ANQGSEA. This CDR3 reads CSGLAGYTDTRYF. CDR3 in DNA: TGCAGCGGCCTAGCGGGGTACACAGATACGCGGTATTTT.

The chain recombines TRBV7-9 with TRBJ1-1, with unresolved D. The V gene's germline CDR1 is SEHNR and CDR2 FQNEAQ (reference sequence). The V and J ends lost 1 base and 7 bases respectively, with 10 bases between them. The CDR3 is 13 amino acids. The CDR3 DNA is TGTGCCAGCAGCTTAGAAGGCGGAGTTGAAGCTTTCTTT. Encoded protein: CASSLEGGVEAFF.

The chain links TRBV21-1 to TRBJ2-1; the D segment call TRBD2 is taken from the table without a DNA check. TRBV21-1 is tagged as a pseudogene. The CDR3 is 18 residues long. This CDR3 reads CASSKFGPQKGLTATQFF. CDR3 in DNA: TGTGCCAGCAGCAAATTTGGGCCCCAAAAAGGGTTGACGGCGACCCAGTTCTTC.

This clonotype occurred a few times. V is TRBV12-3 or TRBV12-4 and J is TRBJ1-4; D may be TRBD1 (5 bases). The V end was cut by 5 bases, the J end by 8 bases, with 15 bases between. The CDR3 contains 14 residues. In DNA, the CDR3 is TGTGCCAGCAGTCCTCCCCCTCGGGGGGAAAAACTGTTTTTT. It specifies CASSPPPRGEKLFF.

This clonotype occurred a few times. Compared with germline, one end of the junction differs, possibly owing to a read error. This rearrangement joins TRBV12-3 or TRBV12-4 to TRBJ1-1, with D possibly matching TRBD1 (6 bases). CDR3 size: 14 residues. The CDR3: CASSLEGGTTEAFF. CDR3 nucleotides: TGTGCCAGCAGCTTAGAAGGGGGGACCACTGAAGCTTTCTTT.

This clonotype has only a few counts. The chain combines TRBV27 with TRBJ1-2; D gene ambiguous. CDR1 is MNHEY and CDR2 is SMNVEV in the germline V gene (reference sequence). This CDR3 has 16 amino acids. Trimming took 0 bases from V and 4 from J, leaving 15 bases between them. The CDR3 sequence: CASSLSGPPSGYGYTF. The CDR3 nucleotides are TGTGCCAGCAGTTTATCAGGGCCCCCCTCGGGCTATGGCTACACCTTC.

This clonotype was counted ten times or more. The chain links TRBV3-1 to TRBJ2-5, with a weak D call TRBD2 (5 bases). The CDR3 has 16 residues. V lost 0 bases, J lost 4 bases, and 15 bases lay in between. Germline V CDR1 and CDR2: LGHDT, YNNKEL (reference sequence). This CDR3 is CASSQDEREWGETQYF. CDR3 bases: TGTGCCAGCAGCCAAGATGAAAGGGAGTGGGGAGAGACCCAGTACTTC.

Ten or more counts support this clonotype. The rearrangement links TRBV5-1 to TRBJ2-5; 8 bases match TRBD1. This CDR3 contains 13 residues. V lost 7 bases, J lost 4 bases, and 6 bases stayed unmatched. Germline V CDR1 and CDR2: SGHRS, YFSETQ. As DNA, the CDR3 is TGCGCCAGCGGCGCAGGGGGCCTAGAGACCCAGTACTTC. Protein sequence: CASGAGGLETQYF.

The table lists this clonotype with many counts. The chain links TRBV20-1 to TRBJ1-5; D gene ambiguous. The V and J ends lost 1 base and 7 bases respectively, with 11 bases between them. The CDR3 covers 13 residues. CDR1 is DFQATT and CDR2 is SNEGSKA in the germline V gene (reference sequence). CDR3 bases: TGCAGTGCTAGAGTACACAGTGGGCAGCCCCAGCATTTT. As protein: CSARVHSGQPQHF.

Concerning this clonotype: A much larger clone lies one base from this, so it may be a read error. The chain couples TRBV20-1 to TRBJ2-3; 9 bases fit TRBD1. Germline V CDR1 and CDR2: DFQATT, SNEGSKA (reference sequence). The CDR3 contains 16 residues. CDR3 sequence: CSARGSPDRGSDAQYF. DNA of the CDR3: TGCAGTGCTAGAGGCTCCCCCGACAGGGGGTCAGATGCGCAGTATTTT.

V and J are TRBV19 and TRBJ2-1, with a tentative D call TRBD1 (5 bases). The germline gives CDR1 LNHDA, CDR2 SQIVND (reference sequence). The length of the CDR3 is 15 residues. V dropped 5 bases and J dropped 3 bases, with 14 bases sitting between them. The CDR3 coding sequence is TGTGCCAGTAGTGCCGGCCGACAGAGCTACAATGAGCAGTTCTTC. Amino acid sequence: CASSAGRQSYNEQFF. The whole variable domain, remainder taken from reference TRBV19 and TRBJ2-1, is DGGITQSPKYLFRKEGQNVTLSCEQNLNHDAMYWYRQDPGQGLRLIYYSQIVNDFQKGDIAEGYSVSREKKESFPLTVTSAQKNPTAFYLCASSAGRQSYNEQFFGPGTRLTVL.